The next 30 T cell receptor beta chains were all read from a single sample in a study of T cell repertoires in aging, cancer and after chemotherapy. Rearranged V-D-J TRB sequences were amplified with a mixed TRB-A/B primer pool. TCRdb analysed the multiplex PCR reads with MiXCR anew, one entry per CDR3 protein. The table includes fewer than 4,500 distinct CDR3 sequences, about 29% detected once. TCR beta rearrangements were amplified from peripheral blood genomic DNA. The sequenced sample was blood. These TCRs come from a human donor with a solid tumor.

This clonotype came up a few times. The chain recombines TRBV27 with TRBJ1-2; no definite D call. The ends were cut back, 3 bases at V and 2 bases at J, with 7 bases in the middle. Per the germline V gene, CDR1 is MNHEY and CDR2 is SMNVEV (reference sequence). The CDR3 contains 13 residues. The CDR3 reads CASSFGRNYGYTF. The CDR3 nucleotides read TGTGCCAGCAGTTTCGGCAGGAACTATGGCTACACCTTC.

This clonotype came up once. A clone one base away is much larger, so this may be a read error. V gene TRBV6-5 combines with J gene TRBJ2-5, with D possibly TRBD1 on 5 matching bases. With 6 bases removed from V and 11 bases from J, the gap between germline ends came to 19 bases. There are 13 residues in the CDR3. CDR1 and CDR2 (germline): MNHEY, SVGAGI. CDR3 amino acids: CASRGRHYNEQYF. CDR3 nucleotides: TGTGCCAGCAGGGGGCGGCATTACAATGAGCAGTACTTC.

In nucleotides, the CDR3 is TGTGCCAGCTCACAAACAAGCGGGAGTTGGGCAGATACGCAGTATTTT. Amino acid sequence: CASSQTSGSWADTQYF. This chain uses TRBV18 with TRBJ2-3, with 8 positions matching TRBD2. CDR3 length equals 16 residues. Trimming cost V 4 bases and J 4 bases; bases outside gene matches: 10. The germline CDR1 and CDR2 sequences are KGHSH and LQKENI. Combining the CDR3 with reference TRBV18 and TRBJ2-3 gives the whole variable domain NAGVMQNPRHLVRRRGQEARLRCSPMKGHSHVYWYRQLPEEGLKFMVYLQKENIIDESGMPKERFSAEFPKEGPSILRIQQVVRGDSAAYFCASSQTSGSWADTQYFGPGTRLTVL.

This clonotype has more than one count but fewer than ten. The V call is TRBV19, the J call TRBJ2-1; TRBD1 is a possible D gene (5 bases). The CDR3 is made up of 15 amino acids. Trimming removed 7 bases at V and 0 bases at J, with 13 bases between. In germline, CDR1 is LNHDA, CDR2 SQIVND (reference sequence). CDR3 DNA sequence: TGTGCCAGTAACCCGGGCAGGGACTCCTACAATGAGCAGTTCTTC. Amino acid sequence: CASNPGRDSYNEQFF.

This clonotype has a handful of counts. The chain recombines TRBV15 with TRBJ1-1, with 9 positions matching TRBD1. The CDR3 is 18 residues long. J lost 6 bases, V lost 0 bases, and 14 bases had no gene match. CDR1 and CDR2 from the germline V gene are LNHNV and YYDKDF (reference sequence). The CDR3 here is CATSRDQGETGGYAEAFF. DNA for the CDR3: TGTGCCACCAGCAGAGATCAAGGGGAGACAGGGGGATATGCTGAAGCTTTCTTT.

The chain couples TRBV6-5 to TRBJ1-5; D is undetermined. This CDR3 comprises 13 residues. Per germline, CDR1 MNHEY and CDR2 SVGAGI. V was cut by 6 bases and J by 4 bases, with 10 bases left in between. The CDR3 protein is CASSQVLNQPQHF. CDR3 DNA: TGTGCCAGCAGCCAGGTCTTAAATCAGCCCCAGCATTTT.

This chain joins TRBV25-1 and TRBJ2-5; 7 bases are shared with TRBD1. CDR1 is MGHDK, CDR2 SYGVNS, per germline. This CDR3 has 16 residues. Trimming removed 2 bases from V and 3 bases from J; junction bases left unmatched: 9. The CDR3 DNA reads TGTGCCAGCAGTGAAGTTGAGGACAGGAGGAAAGAGACCCAGTACTTC. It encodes CASSEVEDRRKETQYF.

DNA of the CDR3: TGTGCCACCGGGACTAGCGGGAGCAGGGGGGAGCTGTTTTTT. Protein: CATGTSGSRGELFF. The chain uses TRBV7-9 and TRBJ2-2; 14 bases are shared with TRBD2. The germline V gene has CDR1 SEHNR and CDR2 FQNEAQ (reference sequence). The CDR3 is 14 residues long. V shed 10 bases and J 8 bases; nucleotides not matched to a gene: 6.

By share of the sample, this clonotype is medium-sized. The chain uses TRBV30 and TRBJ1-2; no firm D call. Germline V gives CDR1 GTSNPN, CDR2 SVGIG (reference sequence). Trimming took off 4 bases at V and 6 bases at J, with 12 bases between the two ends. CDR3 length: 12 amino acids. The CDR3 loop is CAWNEGINGYTF. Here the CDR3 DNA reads TGTGCCTGGAATGAGGGCATCAATGGCTACACCTTC.

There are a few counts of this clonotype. CDR3 sequence (DNA): TGTGCCACCAGCAGCGAAAAGACAGGGTCGGGGACTGAAGCTTTCTTT. Translating it yields CATSSEKTGSGTEAFF. The rearrangement uses TRBV15 and TRBJ1-1, with 7 bases aligning to TRBD1. The germline CDR1 and CDR2 sequences are LNHNV and YYDKDF (reference sequence). The CDR3 has 16 amino acids. Trimming cost V 3 bases and J 5 bases; bases outside gene matches: 12.

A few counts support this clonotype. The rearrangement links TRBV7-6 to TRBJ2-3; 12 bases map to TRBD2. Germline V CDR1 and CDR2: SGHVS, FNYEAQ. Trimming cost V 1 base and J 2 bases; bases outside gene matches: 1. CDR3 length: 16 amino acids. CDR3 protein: CASSLGLAGATDTQYF. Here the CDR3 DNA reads TGTGCCAGCAGCTTAGGACTAGCGGGAGCCACAGATACGCAGTATTTT.

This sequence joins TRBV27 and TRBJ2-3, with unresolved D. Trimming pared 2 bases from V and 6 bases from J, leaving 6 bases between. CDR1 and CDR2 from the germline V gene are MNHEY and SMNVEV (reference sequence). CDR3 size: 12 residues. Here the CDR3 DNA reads TGTGCCAGCAGTTTAGGACCTGATACGCAGTATTTT. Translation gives CASSLGPDTQYF.

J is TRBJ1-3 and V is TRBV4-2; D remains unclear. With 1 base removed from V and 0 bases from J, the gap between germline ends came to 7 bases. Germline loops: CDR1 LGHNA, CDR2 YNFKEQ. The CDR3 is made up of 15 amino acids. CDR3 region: CASSQASSSGNTIYF. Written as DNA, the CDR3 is TGTGCCAGCAGCCAAGCTTCGAGCTCTGGAAACACCATATATTTT.

CDR3 sequence: CASSQLLLTPGDSGANVLTF. The CDR3, as DNA: TGCGCCAGCAGCCAATTACTCCTGACCCCAGGGGACTCTGGGGCCAACGTCCTGACTTTC. The chain uses TRBV4-1 and TRBJ2-6; tentative D call: TRBD1 (6 bases). The CDR3 consists of 20 residues. CDR1 and CDR2 (germline): MGHRA, YSYEKL. The V gene lost 2 bases and the J gene lost 0 bases, with 20 bases spanning the gap.

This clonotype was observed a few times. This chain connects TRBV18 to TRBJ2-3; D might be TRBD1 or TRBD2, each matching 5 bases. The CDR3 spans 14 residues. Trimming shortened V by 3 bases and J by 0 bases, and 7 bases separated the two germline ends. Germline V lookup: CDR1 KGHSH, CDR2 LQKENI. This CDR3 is CASSPGPSTDTQYF. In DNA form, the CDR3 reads TGTGCCAGCTCACCGGGACCCAGCACAGATACGCAGTATTTT.

The chain's CDR3 is CASSFRAGGYNEQFF. The CDR3 coding sequence is TGTGCCAGCAGTTTTCGAGCGGGAGGCTACAATGAGCAGTTCTTC. V usage is TRBV27 and J usage is TRBJ2-1; 9 bases are a match to TRBD2. CDR3 length: 15 amino acids. Trimming removed 3 bases from V and 3 bases from J; junction bases left unmatched: 3. Germline CDR1 reads MNHEY; CDR2 reads SMNVEV (reference sequence).

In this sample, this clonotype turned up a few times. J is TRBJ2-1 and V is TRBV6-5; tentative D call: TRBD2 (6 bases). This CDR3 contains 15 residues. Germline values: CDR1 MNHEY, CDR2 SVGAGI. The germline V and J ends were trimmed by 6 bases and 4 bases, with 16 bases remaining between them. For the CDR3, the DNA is TGTGCCAGCAGCCGGGGACTGCCCCTTTACAATGAGCAGTTCTTC. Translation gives CASSRGLPLYNEQFF.

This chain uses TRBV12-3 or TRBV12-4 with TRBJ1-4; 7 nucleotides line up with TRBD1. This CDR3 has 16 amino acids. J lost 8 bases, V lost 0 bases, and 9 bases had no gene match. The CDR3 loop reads CASSLALRQGYEKLFF. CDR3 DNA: TGTGCCAGCAGTTTAGCGCTAAGACAGGGCTACGAAAAACTGTTTTTT.

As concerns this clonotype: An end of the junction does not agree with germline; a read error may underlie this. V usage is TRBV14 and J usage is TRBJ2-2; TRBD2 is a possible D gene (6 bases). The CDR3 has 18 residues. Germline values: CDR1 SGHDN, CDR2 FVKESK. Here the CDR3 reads CASSQVWRALRGTEELFF. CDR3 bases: TGTGCCAGCAGCCAAGTCTGGAGGGCCTTAAGGGGCACCGAGGAGCTGTTTTTT.

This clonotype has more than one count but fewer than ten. The CDR3 protein is CASSSNTEAFF. For the CDR3, the DNA is TGTGCCAGCAGCTCAAACACTGAAGCTTTCTTT. The V call is TRBV6-5, the J call TRBJ1-1; D ambiguous. Deletions cut 6 bases from V and 2 bases from J, with 4 bases between. The CDR3 is made up of 11 amino acids. Germline values: CDR1 MNHEY, CDR2 SVGAGI.

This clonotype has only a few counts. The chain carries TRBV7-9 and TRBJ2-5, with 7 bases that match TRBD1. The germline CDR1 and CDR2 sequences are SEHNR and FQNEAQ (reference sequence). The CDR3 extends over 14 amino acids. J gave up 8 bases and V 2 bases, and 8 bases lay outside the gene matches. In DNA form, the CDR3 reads TGTGCCAGCAGCTTACGACAGGGACCGTATACCCAGTACTTC. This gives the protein CASSLRQGPYTQYF.

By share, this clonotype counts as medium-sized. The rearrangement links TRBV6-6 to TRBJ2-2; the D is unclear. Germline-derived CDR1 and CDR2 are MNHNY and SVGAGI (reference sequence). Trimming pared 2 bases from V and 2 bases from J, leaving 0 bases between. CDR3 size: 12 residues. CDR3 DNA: TGTGCCAGCAGTTACAACACCGGGGAGCTGTTTTTT. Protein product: CASSYNTGELFF.

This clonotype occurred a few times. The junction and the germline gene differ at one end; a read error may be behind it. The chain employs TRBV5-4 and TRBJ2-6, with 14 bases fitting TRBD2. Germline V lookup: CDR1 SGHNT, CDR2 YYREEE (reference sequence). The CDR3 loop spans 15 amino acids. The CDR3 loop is CASSLMTSGRASKFF. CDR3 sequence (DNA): TGTGCCAGCAGCTTGATGACTAGCGGGAGGGCGAGTAAGTTCTTC.

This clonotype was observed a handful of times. CDR3 sequence reads: CASRYSGDKGNQPQHF. Written as DNA, the CDR3 is TGTGCCAGCAGGTATTCAGGGGACAAGGGCAATCAGCCCCAGCATTTT. V and J are TRBV12-3 or TRBV12-4 and TRBJ1-5; the D gene is possibly TRBD1 (6 bases). Between the trimmed V and J ends, which lost 6 bases and 2 bases, there was a span of 17 bases. The CDR3 loop spans 16 amino acids.

The CDR3 protein is CASSLGTKLVYF. CDR3 bases: TGTGCCAGCAGCTTGGGGACAAAGTTGGTGTACTTC. The V gene is TRBV5-7, the J gene TRBJ2-7; the D gene is possibly TRBD1 (5 bases). TRBV5-7 is designated an ORF whose function remains uncertain. V lost 0 bases to trimming and J lost 12 bases, with 13 bases between them. CDR3 size: 12 residues.

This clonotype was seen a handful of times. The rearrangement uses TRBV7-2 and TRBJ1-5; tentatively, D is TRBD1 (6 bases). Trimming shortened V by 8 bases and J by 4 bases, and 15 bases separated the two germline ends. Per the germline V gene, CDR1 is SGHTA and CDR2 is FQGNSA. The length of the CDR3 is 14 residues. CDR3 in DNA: TGTGCCAGCTCCCTTAGGGGGGGGAATCAGCCCCAGCATTTT. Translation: CASSLRGGNQPQHF. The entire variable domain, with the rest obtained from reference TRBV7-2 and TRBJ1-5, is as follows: GAGVSQSPSNKVTEKGKDVELRCDPISGHTALYWYRQSLGQGLEFLIYFQGNSAPDKSGLPSDRFSAERTGGSVSTLTIQRTQQEDSAVYLCASSLRGGNQPQHFGDGTRLSIL.

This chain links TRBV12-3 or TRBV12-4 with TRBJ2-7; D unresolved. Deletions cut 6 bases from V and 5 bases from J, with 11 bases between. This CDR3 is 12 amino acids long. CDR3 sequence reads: CASSPQMNEQYF. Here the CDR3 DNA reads TGTGCCAGCAGCCCACAGATGAACGAGCAGTACTTC.

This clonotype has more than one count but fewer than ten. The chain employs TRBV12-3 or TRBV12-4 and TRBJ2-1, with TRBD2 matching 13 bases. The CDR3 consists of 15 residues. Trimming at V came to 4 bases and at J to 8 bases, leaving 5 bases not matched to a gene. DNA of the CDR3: TGTGCCAGCAGTTCGGGACTAGCGGGGAGCTATGAGCAGTTCTTC. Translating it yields CASSSGLAGSYEQFF.

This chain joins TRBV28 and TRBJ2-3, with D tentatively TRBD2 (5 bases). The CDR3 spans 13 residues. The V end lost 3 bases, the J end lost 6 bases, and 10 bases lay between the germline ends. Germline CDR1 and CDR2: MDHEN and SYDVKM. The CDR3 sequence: CASSLTTPDTQYF. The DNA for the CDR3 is TGTGCCAGCAGTTTGACTACCCCCGATACGCAGTATTTT.

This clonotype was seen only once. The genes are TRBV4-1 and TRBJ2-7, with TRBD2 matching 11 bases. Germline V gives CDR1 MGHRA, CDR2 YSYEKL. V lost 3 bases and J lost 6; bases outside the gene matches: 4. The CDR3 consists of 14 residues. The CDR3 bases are TGCGCCAGCAGCCAGGGACTAGCGGTTGGCGAGCAGTACTTC. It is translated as CASSQGLAVGEQYF.